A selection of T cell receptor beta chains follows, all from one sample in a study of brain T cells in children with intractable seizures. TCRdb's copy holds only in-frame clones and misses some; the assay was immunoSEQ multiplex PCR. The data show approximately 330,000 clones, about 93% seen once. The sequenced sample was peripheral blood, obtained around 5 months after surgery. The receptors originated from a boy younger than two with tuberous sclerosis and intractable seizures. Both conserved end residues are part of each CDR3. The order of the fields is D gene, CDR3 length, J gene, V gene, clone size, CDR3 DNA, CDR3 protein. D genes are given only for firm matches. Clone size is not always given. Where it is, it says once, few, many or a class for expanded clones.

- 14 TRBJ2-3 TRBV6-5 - TGTGCCAGCGGATACAGTGGGGGCACAGATACGCAGTATTTT CASGYSGGTDTQYF
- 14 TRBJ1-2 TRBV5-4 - TGTGCCAGCAGCTTGGCGGGGAGGGGAGCTGGCTACACCTTC CASSLAGRGAGYTF
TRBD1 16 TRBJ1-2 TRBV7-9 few TGTGCCAGCAGCCCCTTACCGGGACAGGGAAACTATGGCTACACCTTC CASSPLPGQGNYGYTF
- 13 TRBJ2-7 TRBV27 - TGTGCCAGCAGTTTGACGGGTCCGTACGAGCAGTACTTC CASSLTGPYEQYF
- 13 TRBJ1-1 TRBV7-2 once TGTGCCAGCAGCTTAGTAGGCACTCTTGAAGCTTTCTTT CASSLVGTLEAFF
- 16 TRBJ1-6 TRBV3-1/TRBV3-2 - TGTGCCAGCAGCCAAGGGGCTAGCTCCTATAATTCACCCCTCCACTTT CASSQGASSYNSPLHF
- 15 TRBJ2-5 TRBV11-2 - TGTGCCAGCAGCGAAACGACAGGCCTGGAGGGGACCCAGTACTTC CASSETTGLEGTQYF
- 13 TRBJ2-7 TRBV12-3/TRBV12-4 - TGTGCCAGCAGTTTGGGGGCCAGGTACGAGCAGTACTTC CASSLGARYEQYF
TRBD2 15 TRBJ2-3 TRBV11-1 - TGTGCCAGCAGCGCCCTAGCGGCTAGCACAGATACGCAGTATTTT CASSALAASTDTQYF
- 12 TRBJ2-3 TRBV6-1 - TGTGCCAGCAGTGAGCGGGCAGATACGCAGTATTTT CASSERADTQYF